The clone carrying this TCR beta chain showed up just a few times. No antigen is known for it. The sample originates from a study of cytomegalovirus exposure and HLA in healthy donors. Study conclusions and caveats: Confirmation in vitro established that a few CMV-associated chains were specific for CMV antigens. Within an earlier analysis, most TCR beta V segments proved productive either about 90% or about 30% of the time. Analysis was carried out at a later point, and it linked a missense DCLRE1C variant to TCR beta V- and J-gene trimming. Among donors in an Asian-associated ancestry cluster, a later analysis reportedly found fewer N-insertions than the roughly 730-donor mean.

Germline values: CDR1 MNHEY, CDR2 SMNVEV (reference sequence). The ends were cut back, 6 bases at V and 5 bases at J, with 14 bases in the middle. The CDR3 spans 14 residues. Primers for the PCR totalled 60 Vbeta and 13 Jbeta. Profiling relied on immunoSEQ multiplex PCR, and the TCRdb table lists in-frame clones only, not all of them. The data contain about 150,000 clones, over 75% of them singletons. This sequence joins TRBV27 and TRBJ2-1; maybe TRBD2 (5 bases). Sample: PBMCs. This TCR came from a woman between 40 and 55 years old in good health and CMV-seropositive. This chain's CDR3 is CASSWSSRDNEQFF. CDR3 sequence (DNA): TGTGCCAGCAGCTGGTCCTCGAGGGACAATGAGCAGTTCTTC.